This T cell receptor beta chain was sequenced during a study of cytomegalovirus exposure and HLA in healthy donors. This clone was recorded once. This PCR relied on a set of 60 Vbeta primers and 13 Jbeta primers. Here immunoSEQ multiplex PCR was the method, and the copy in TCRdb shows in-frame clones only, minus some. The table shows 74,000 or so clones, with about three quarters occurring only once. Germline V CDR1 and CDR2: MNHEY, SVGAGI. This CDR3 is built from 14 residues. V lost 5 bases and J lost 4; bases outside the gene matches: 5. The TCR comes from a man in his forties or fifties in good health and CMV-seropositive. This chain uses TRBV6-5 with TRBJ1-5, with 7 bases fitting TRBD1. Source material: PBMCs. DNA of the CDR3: TGTGCCAGCAGTGATTCAGGGGGAAATCAGCCCCAGCATTTT. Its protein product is CASSDSGGNQPQHF.